Presented here are 11 T cell receptor beta chains from one specimen sequenced in a study of regulatory T cells in long-lasting Graves disease. The TCR beta library used iRepertoire HTBI primers with Arm-PCR amplification of CDR3. Via MiXCR, TCRdb re-called the multiplex PCR reads, giving one row per CDR3 protein. The sample carries about 220,000 distinct CDR3 sequences, approximately 19% recorded once. Time point denoted: newly diagnosed GD, antithyroid drugs for less than 3 months. PBMC-extracted RNA yielded the TCR library. These data were also reused for a study on T cells in Graves' hyperthyroidism and ophthalmopathy.

The starting material was peripheral blood mononuclear cells (PBMCs), obtained at new diagnosis, from a patient treated with antithyroid drugs. The receptor set was obtained from a woman aged 25 to 45 with Graves disease.

The chain has TRBV2 and TRBJ1-2; 8 nucleotides align to TRBD1. The CDR3 length is 13 residues. Germline CDR1 and CDR2: SNHLY and FYNNEI. J lost 6 bases, V lost 7 bases, and 7 bases had no gene match. Written as DNA, the CDR3 is TGTGCCAGCACGTTGGGGACAGGAAATGGCTACACCTTC. Translation gives CASTLGTGNGYTF. Complete variable domain (other parts from reference TRBV2 and TRBJ1-2): EPEVTQTPSHQVTQMGQEVILRCVPISNHLYFYWYRQILGQKVEFLVSFYNNEISEKSEIFDDQFSVERPDGSNFTLKIRSTKLEDSAMYFCASTLGTGNGYTFGSGTRLTVV.

Remarks on this clonotype: Being one base from a much bigger clone, this may be a read error. The genes are TRBV30 and TRBJ2-3, with TRBD1 as a possible D gene (5 bases). TRBJ1-5 explains the end of the DNA better; the J call may be wrong. There are 14 residues in the CDR3. CDR1 GTSNPN and CDR2 SVGIG come from the germline V gene (reference sequence). The CDR3 DNA reads as TGTGCCTGGAGTCCGGGACTAGCGAGGGATACGCAGCATTTT. It translates to CAWSPGLARDTQHF.

Remarks on this clonotype: The CDR3 ends on some other residue instead of the conserved phenylalanine or tryptophan, so this is likely a read error. Because the CDR3's place on the DNA is in doubt, the DNA is left out and the CDR3 is given as listed by TCRdb. The chain has TRBV11-3 and TRBJ1-6; TRBD1, as called in the table, went unchecked against the DNA. The germline V gene encodes CDR1 SGHNT and CDR2 YENEEA. The CDR3 is made up of 14 amino acids, end residues included. CDR3 sequence reads: CASSLDRGDSPLRL.

This rearrangement joins TRBV12-3 or TRBV12-4 to TRBJ2-7, with 12 bases aligning to TRBD2. V shed 4 bases and J 1 base; nucleotides not matched to a gene: 2. The CDR3 spans 15 residues. CDR3: CASSSTSGGSYEQYF. CDR3 DNA: TGTGCCAGCAGTTCGACTAGCGGGGGATCCTACGAGCAGTACTTC.

This clonotype was seen ten or more times. The rearrangement joins TRBV5-1 to TRBJ1-3; D not certain. There are 15 residues in the CDR3. In germline, CDR1 is SGHRS, CDR2 YFSETQ. Trimming removed 0 bases at V and 0 bases at J, with 7 bases between. The CDR3 sequence: CASSLEGDSGNTIYF. CDR3 bases: TGCGCCAGCAGCTTGGAAGGTGACTCTGGAAACACCATATATTTT.

The CDR3 nucleotides read TGTGCCAGCAGCTACCGGGACTACCAAGAGACCCAGTACTTC. Translated, it gives CASSYRDYQETQYF. This chain uses TRBV13 with TRBJ2-5; tentative D call: TRBD2 (6 bases). The V gene's germline CDR1 is PRHDT and CDR2 FYEKMQ (reference sequence). V lost 4 bases and J 0 bases, leaving 9 bases between the germline ends. This CDR3 is built from 14 residues.

A remark on this clonotype: A read error is likely here: a far larger clone is one base away. The chain has TRBV6-9 and TRBJ2-1, with TRBD1 matching over 10 bases. CDR1 and CDR2 (germline): MNHGY, SVAAGI. CDR3 length: 15 amino acids. The CDR3 nucleotides read TGTGCCAGCAGTGATTCGACAGGGGGCCTCGATGAGCAGTTCTTC. This codes for CASSDSTGGLDEQFF.

This clonotype was detected ten times or more. The chain has TRBV3-1 and TRBJ1-1; D is ambiguous. CDR3 size: 14 residues. Germline loops: CDR1 LGHDT, CDR2 YNNKEL (reference sequence). Trimming stripped 2 bases from V and 0 bases from J, with 7 bases between. For the CDR3, the DNA is TGTGCCAGCAGCCAAACCGAGTTGAACACTGAAGCTTTCTTT. This translates into CASSQTELNTEAFF.

This clonotype showed up many times. At one end the junction does not follow the germline gene, possibly because of a read error. The chain recombines TRBV5-1 with TRBJ2-2; D possibly corresponds to TRBD2 (6 bases). The CDR3 runs 15 residues. Germline-derived CDR1 and CDR2 are SGHRS and YFSETQ. The CDR3 sequence: CASSLGPSDTGELFF. CDR3 sequence (DNA): TGTGCCAGCAGCTTGGGACCTAGCGATACCGGGGAGCTGTTTTTT.

There are many counts of this clonotype. The chain employs TRBV7-9 and TRBJ2-3; 12 bases agree with TRBD2. Unmatched junction bases numbered 4, after V lost 6 bases and J lost 0 bases. CDR3 length: 16 amino acids. Germline values: CDR1 SEHNR, CDR2 FQNEAQ (reference sequence). The CDR3 spells CASRRLAGASTDTQYF. CDR3 DNA: TGTGCCAGCAGGAGACTAGCGGGAGCGAGCACAGATACGCAGTATTTT.

This clonotype came up many times. The V call is TRBV12-5, the J call TRBJ2-5, with TRBD1 matching 7 bases. This CDR3 region has 14 residues. The V and J ends lost 6 bases and 2 bases, in that order; junction bases with no gene match: 6. Germline V gives CDR1 LGHNT, CDR2 FRNRAP. The CDR3 is CASGRDSGQETQYF. The CDR3 DNA is TGTGCTAGTGGCAGGGACAGCGGTCAAGAGACCCAGTACTTC.